The clone carrying this T cell receptor beta chain was counted once. Its matching antigen is unknown. In germline, CDR1 is LNHDA, CDR2 SQIVND (reference sequence). This CDR3 is built from 15 residues. Trimming removed 7 bases from V and 7 bases from J, with 22 bases in between. The data belong to a study of cytomegalovirus exposure and HLA in healthy donors. General study findings and limits: The study carried out a later analysis of TCR beta sequences. It associated approximately 17,000 of them with specific HLA alleles at a false discovery rate of 0.05.

With 60 Vbeta and 13 Jbeta primers, the PCR was carried out. The repertoire was sequenced with immunoSEQ multiplex PCR; TCRdb's copy has only in-frame clones and lacks some. The table has roughly 190,000 clones, around 81% seen once. This chain links TRBV19 with TRBJ1-1; weak D call: TRBD1 (6 bases). The TCR originated in a woman in her forties or fifties in good health and CMV-seropositive. Sequenced input: PBMCs. In DNA, the CDR3 is TGTGCCAGTACCGAGCAGCGGGGGCCCGGACGTGAAGCTTTCTTT. Its translation is CASTEQRGPGREAFF.